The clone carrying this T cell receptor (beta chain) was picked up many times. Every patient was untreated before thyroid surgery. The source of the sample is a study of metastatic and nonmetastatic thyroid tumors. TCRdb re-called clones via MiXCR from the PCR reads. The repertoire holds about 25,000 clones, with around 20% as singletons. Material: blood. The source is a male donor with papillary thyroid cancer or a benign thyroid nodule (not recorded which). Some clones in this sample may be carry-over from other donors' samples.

The CDR3: CSAVHYEQYF. The CDR3 DNA reads TGCAGTGCTGTGCACTACGAGCAGTACTTC. J is TRBJ2-7 and V is TRBV20-1, with D unclear. The CDR3 totals 10 residues. In germline, CDR1 is DFQATT, CDR2 SNEGSKA (reference sequence). Trimming took 5 bases from V and 3 from J, leaving 5 bases between them.